The rows below give T cell receptor beta chains drawn from one sample of a study of sequential checkpoint blockade in melanoma. Only in-frame clones appear in the TCRdb table, and some are missing; sequencing was by immunoSEQ multiplex PCR. The repertoire has tens of thousands of clones, about 88% of them found once; the top ten carry 12%. The sample was CD8+ T cells sorted from blood (inferred from file names), taken from a patient given nivolumab and ipilimumab in sequence. These receptor sequences come from a human donor with melanoma. The CDR3 runs from the conserved cysteine through the conserved F or W. A D gene is named only where the DNA matches it firmly. A row's size may be missing; if present it is once, few, many or a size class.

j_call: TRBJ2-5
v_call: TRBV2
clone_size: -
d_call: -
cdr3_aa: CASIRRDQETQYF
cdr3_nt: TGTGCCAGCATCCGGAGGGACCAAGAGACCCAGTACTTC

j_call: TRBJ2-7
v_call: TRBV9
clone_size: -
d_call: -
cdr3_aa: CASSVAAESYEQYF
cdr3_nt: TGTGCCAGCAGCGTAGCTGCGGAATCCTACGAGCAGTACTTC

j_call: TRBJ2-5
v_call: TRBV4-3
clone_size: -
d_call: -
cdr3_aa: CASSQDQPGETQYF
cdr3_nt: TGCGCCAGCAGCCAAGATCAACCGGGGGAGACCCAGTACTTC

j_call: TRBJ1-1
v_call: TRBV6-1
clone_size: -
d_call: TRBD1
cdr3_aa: CASSDSDRGYKTNTEAFF
cdr3_nt: TGTGCCAGCAGTGATTCGGACAGGGGGTACAAAACGAACACTGAAGCTTTCTTT

j_call: TRBJ2-2
v_call: TRBV6-4
clone_size: few
d_call: -
cdr3_aa: CASSPEGEEAGELFF
cdr3_nt: TGTGCCAGCAGCCCCGAGGGGGAAGAAGCCGGGGAGCTGTTTTTT

j_call: TRBJ2-7
v_call: TRBV11-2
clone_size: once
d_call: TRBD1
cdr3_aa: CASSQGQAYEQYF
cdr3_nt: TGTGCCAGCAGCCAGGGACAGGCCTACGAGCAGTACTTC

j_call: TRBJ2-5
v_call: TRBV6-6
clone_size: -
d_call: TRBD1
cdr3_aa: CASSWGDRQETQYF
cdr3_nt: TGTGCCAGCAGTTGGGGGGACAGGCAAGAGACCCAGTACTTC

j_call: TRBJ2-1
v_call: TRBV5-4
clone_size: -
d_call: TRBD2
cdr3_aa: CASSLLAGANEQFF
cdr3_nt: TGTGCCAGCAGCTTACTAGCGGGGGCCAATGAGCAGTTCTTC

j_call: TRBJ2-2
v_call: TRBV9
clone_size: -
d_call: TRBD1
cdr3_aa: CASSFPRDRANTGELFF
cdr3_nt: TGTGCCAGCAGCTTCCCCAGGGACAGGGCGAACACCGGGGAGCTGTTTTTT

j_call: TRBJ1-1
v_call: TRBV25-1
clone_size: -
d_call: TRBD1
cdr3_aa: CASSDSGGQNTEAFF
cdr3_nt: TGTGCCAGCAGTGACTCAGGGGGCCAGAACACTGAAGCTTTCTTT

j_call: TRBJ1-1
v_call: TRBV19
clone_size: -
d_call: -
cdr3_aa: CASSMVPGNTEAFF
cdr3_nt: TGTGCCAGTAGTATGGTCCCGGGGAACACTGAAGCTTTCTTT

j_call: TRBJ2-2
v_call: TRBV6-4
clone_size: -
d_call: TRBD1
cdr3_aa: CASSEGTANTGELFF
cdr3_nt: TGTGCCAGCAGTGAAGGGACAGCAAACACCGGGGAGCTGTTTTTT

j_call: TRBJ2-7
v_call: TRBV25-1
clone_size: -
d_call: -
cdr3_aa: CASRDYSYEQYF
cdr3_nt: TGTGCCAGCAGGGACTACTCCTACGAGCAGTACTTC

j_call: TRBJ1-1
v_call: TRBV27
clone_size: -
d_call: -
cdr3_aa: CASSLQQNTEAFF
cdr3_nt: TGTGCCAGCAGTTTACAACAGAACACTGAAGCTTTCTTT

j_call: TRBJ2-1
v_call: TRBV27
clone_size: -
d_call: -
cdr3_aa: CASSSPFRGDNEQFF
cdr3_nt: TGTGCCAGCAGTTCCCCTTTCAGGGGAGACAATGAGCAGTTCTTC

j_call: TRBJ2-1
v_call: TRBV9
clone_size: -
d_call: TRBD2
cdr3_aa: CASSAQGIAGEYNEQFF
cdr3_nt: TGTGCCAGCAGCGCCCAAGGGATAGCGGGAGAGTACAATGAGCAGTTCTTC

j_call: TRBJ2-1
v_call: TRBV6-5
clone_size: -
d_call: TRBD2
cdr3_aa: CASSTSGRPYNEQFF
cdr3_nt: TGTGCCAGCAGTACAAGCGGGAGACCCTACAATGAGCAGTTCTTC

j_call: TRBJ2-2
v_call: TRBV19
clone_size: -
d_call: TRBD2
cdr3_aa: CASRIPTSGTITGELFF
cdr3_nt: TGTGCCAGCCGAATTCCCACTAGCGGTACTATCACCGGGGAGCTGTTTTTT

j_call: TRBJ2-1
v_call: TRBV10-2
clone_size: few
d_call: -
cdr3_aa: CASSESRAGGNEQFF
cdr3_nt: TGCGCCAGCAGTGAGAGTCGGGCAGGGGGGAATGAGCAGTTCTTC

j_call: TRBJ2-1
v_call: TRBV5-1
clone_size: -
d_call: -
cdr3_aa: CASLGLHDGYNEQFF
cdr3_nt: TGCGCCAGCTTGGGACTCCATGATGGTTACAATGAGCAGTTCTTC